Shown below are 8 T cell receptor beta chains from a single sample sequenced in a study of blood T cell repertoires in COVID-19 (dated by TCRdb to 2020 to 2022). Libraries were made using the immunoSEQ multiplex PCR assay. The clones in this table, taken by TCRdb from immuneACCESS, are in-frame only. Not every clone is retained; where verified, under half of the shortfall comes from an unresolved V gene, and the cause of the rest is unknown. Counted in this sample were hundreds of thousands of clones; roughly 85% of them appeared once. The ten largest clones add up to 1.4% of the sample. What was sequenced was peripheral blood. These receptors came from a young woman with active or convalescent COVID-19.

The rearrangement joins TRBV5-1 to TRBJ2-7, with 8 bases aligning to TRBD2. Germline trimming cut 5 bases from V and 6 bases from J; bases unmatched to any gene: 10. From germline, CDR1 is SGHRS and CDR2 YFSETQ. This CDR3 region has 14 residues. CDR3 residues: CASRRGLESVEQYF. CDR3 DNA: TGCGCCAGCAGACGGGGACTAGAATCTGTCGAGCAGTACTTC.

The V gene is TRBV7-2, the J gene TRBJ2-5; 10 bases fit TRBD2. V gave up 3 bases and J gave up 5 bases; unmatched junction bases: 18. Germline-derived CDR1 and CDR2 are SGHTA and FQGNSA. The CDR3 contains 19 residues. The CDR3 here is CASSFPVASGGHLRETQYF. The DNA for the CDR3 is TGTGCCAGCAGCTTTCCTGTGGCTAGCGGGGGACACCTCCGGGAGACCCAGTACTTC. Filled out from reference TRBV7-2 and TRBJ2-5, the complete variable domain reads GAGVSQSPSNKVTEKGKDVELRCDPISGHTALYWYRQSLGQGLEFLIYFQGNSAPDKSGLPSDRFSAERTGGSVSTLTIQRTQQEDSAVYLCASSFPVASGGHLRETQYFGPGTRLLVL.

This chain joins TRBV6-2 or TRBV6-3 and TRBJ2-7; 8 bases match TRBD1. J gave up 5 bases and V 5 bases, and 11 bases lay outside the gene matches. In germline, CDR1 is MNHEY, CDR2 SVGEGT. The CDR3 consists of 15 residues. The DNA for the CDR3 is TGTGCCAGCAGTATCCGGGACAGGCTCTCTCACGAGCAGTACTTC. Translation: CASSIRDRLSHEQYF.

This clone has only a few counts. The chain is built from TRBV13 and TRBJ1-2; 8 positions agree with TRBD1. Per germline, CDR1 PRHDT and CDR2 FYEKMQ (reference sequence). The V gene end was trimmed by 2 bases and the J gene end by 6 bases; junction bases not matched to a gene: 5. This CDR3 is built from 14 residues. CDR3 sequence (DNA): TGTGCCAGCAGCTTAAGACCACAGGGGGATGGCTACACCTTC. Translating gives CASSLRPQGDGYTF.

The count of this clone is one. The CDR3: CASIRDRVIGYGYTF. The CDR3 DNA sequence: TGTGCCAGCATCCGGGACAGGGTAATTGGCTATGGCTACACCTTC. V and J are TRBV6-5 and TRBJ1-2; 9 nucleotides line up with TRBD1. Germline CDR1 is MNHEY and CDR2 is SVGAGI. V shed 7 bases and J 4 bases; nucleotides not matched to a gene: 10. This CDR3 is 15 amino acids long.

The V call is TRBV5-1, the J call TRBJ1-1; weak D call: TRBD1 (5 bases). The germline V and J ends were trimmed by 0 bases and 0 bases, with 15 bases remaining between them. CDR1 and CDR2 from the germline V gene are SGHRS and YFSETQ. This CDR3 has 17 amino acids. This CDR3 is CASSLAGTKTLNTEAFF. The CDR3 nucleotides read TGCGCCAGCAGCTTGGCCGGGACTAAAACCTTGAACACTGAAGCTTTCTTT. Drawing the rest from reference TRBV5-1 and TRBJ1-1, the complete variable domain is KAGVTQTPRYLIKTRGQQVTLSCSPISGHRSVSWYQQTPGQGLQFLFEYFSETQRNKGNFPGRFSGRQFSNSRSEMNVSTLELGDSALYLCASSLAGTKTLNTEAFFGQGTRLTVV.

The CDR3 loop is CVRRTPGLAVVF. The CDR3 DNA follows: TGTGTCAGAAGAACCCCGGGACTAGCGGTCGTCTTC. The chain has TRBV7-5 and TRBJ2-7; the table's D call, TRBD2, was not checked against the DNA. TRBV7-5 is a pseudogene. This CDR3 has 12 amino acids.

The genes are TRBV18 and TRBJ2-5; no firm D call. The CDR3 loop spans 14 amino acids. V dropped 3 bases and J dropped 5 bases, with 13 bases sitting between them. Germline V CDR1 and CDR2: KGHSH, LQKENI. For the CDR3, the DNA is TGTGCCAGCTCACCGCCTTCCGCGTCGGAGACCCAGTACTTC. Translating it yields CASSPPSASETQYF. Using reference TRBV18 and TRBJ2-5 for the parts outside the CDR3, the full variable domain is NAGVMQNPRHLVRRRGQEARLRCSPMKGHSHVYWYRQLPEEGLKFMVYLQKENIIDESGMPKERFSAEFPKEGPSILRIQQVVRGDSAAYFCASSPPSASETQYFGPGTRLLVL.